The source of this T cell receptor beta chain is a study of cytomegalovirus exposure and HLA in healthy donors. The study ran its PCR with 60 Vbeta and 13 Jbeta primers. Method: immunoSEQ multiplex PCR; TCRdb's copy keeps in-frame clones and lacks some. Of over 100,000 clones listed, about 82% are singletons. Study results and caveats: It was shown in a later analysis that HLA-associated TCR beta chains were more clonally expanded than other, equally common chains. There were some V segments, including TRBV6-2 and TRBV6-3, excluded as indistinguishable. A later analysis reportedly found fewer N-insertions in an Asian-associated ancestry cluster than the roughly 670-donor mean.

A word on this clone: Its antigen remains unidentified.

There are 13 residues in the CDR3. Germline V gene data show CDR1 as MNHNS and CDR2 as SASEGT. V lost 8 bases to trimming and J lost 4 bases; unmatched junction nucleotides: 6. In nominal health when sampled, donors likely had unrecorded immune exposures nonetheless. The sequence was obtained from a man in his thirties or forties in good health and CMV-seronegative. The sequenced sample consisted of PBMCs. The chain recombines TRBV6-1 with TRBJ1-1; 8 bases agree with TRBD1. CDR3 sequence reads: CASSRDRGTEAFF. The CDR3, as DNA: TGTGCCAGCTCGAGAGACAGGGGCACTGAAGCTTTCTTT.